This TCR beta chain derives from a study of CD8+CD57+ T cells in acquired aplastic anemia. Study as a whole: DNA from sorted CD4+ and CD8+ cells averaged roughly 3.2 ug.

CDR3 and TCR beta VDJ profiling relied on genomic DNA as the template. TCRdb used MiXCR to reprocess the reads, holding one entry per CDR3 protein. The table shows some 200,000 distinct CDR3 sequences, with 61% occurring only once. With V trimmed by 3 bases and J by 3 bases, 2 bases remained unmatched. The CDR3 sequence is 15 residues long. Germline V lookup: CDR1 SEHNR, CDR2 FQNEAQ (reference sequence). The clonotype was recovered from a human donor in good health. The sequencing input was sorted CD4+, CD8+, or CD8+CD57+ T cells (not recorded which) from PBMCs. The chain combines TRBV7-9 with TRBJ2-2, with TRBD1 identical over 9 bases. DNA for the CDR3: TGTGCCAGCAGCTTCGGGACAGGGTACACCGGGGAGCTGTTTTTT. Amino acid sequence: CASSFGTGYTGELFF. The variable domain in full, with the rest retrieved from reference TRBV7-9 and TRBJ2-2, is DTGVSQNPRHKITKRGQNVTFRCDPISEHNRLYWYRQTLGQGPEFLTYFQNEAQLEKSRLLSDRFSAERPKGSFSTLEIQRTEQGDSAMYLCASSFGTGYTGELFFGEGSRLTVL.